The 15 T cell receptor beta chains below come from one sample, sequenced in a study of T cells after posttransplantation cyclophosphamide. Libraries were prepared by immunoSEQ multiplex PCR; TCRdb keeps only in-frame clonotypes and omits some of them. The table has 31,000 or so clones, around 90% seen once; the top ten hold around 0.26%. The naive gate required viable CD3+CD4+ or CD3+CD8+ cells with CCR7+CD45RA+CD45RO-CD95-CD27+CD28+ phenotype. Sample: naive CD4+ T cells sorted from PBMCs. Receptor source: an older woman in good health, CMV-negative, and a related stem cell transplant donor.

The chain is built from TRBV29-1 and TRBJ1-2, with 7 positions matching TRBD1. The V gene's germline CDR1 is SQVTM and CDR2 ANQGSEA. The CDR3 spans 14 residues. V lost 7 bases, J lost 1 base, and 9 bases stayed unmatched. In DNA form, the CDR3 reads TGCAGCGCCGAGACCGGGACAGTTAACTATGGCTACACCTTC. Translation: CSAETGTVNYGYTF. Variable domain in full (rest from reference TRBV29-1 and TRBJ1-2): SAVISQKPSRDICQRGTSLTIQCQVDSQVTMMFWYRQQPGQSLTLIATANQGSEATYESGFVIDKFPISRPNLTFSTLTVSNMSPEDSSIYLCSAETGTVNYGYTFGSGTRLTVV.

The chain has TRBV2 and TRBJ2-2; the D gene is possibly TRBD2 (6 bases). This CDR3 is built from 14 residues. Trimming pared 7 bases from V and 4 bases from J, leaving 13 bases between. The germline gives CDR1 SNHLY, CDR2 FYNNEI. CDR3 in amino acids: CASTLMGGTGELFF. CDR3 nucleotides: TGTGCCAGCACCTTAATGGGGGGCACCGGGGAGCTGTTTTTT.

The genes are TRBV9 and TRBJ1-5; D call uncertain. Germline CDR1 SGDLS, CDR2 YYNGEE. The ends were cut back, 2 bases at V and 4 bases at J, with 10 bases in the middle. The CDR3 has 14 amino acids. The CDR3 reads CASSVSAENQPQHF. In DNA form, the CDR3 reads TGTGCCAGCAGCGTCTCAGCGGAAAATCAGCCCCAGCATTTT.

The gene calls are TRBV5-6 and TRBJ1-2; D is ambiguous. This CDR3 has 14 amino acids. CDR1 and CDR2 from the germline V gene are SGHDT and YYEEEE. V lost 2 bases and J 4 bases, leaving 12 bases between the germline ends. DNA of the CDR3: TGTGCCAGCAGCTTTGACGGCGAGGGCTATGGCTACACCTTC. It specifies CASSFDGEGYGYTF.

This chain links TRBV5-8 with TRBJ1-4; D possibly corresponds to TRBD1 (6 bases). V lost 1 base and J lost 6, with 10 bases in between. CDR1 SGHTS and CDR2 YDEGEE come from the germline V gene. This CDR3 has 14 residues. The CDR3 loop reads CASSLFSGDEKLFF. The CDR3 nucleotides are TGTGCCAGCAGCTTGTTCTCAGGGGATGAAAAACTGTTTTTT.

The chain recombines TRBV7-3 with TRBJ1-6, with TRBD1 identical over 8 bases. Trimming took 4 bases from V and 13 from J; bases not matched to a gene: 6. Germline CDR1 is SGHTA and CDR2 is FQGTGA. The CDR3 runs 13 residues. This chain's CDR3 is CASSSDRGFPLHF. DNA for the CDR3: TGTGCCAGCAGCTCAGACAGGGGTTTCCCCCTCCACTTT.

The V and J genes are TRBV4-1 and TRBJ1-5; D is unresolved. In germline, CDR1 is MGHRA, CDR2 YSYEKL. The CDR3 runs 16 residues. The V end was cut by 4 bases, the J end by 7 bases, with 20 bases between. The CDR3 DNA is TGCGCCAGCAGCCGACTCAGAGGGCACGGGAAACAGCCCCAGCATTTT. It is translated as CASSRLRGHGKQPQHF.

The chain recombines TRBV7-8 with TRBJ2-5, with D possibly being TRBD2 (5 bases). This CDR3 is built from 14 residues. V lost 5 bases and J 2 bases, leaving 12 bases between the germline ends. Germline assignment: CDR1 SGHVS and CDR2 FQNEAQ. The CDR3 loop reads CASSNGVIQETQYF. CDR3 DNA: TGTGCCAGCAGCAACGGGGTTATTCAAGAGACCCAGTACTTC.

The rearrangement joins TRBV28 to TRBJ2-7; possible D gene TRBD2, 5 bases. From germline, CDR1 is MDHEN and CDR2 SYDVKM. The CDR3 extends over 16 amino acids. V was clipped by 3 bases and J by 7 bases, with 22 bases between them. CDR3 sequence reads: CASSFQAGRTRREQYF. In DNA form, the CDR3 reads TGTGCCAGCAGTTTCCAGGCCGGCAGGACCCGGAGGGAGCAGTACTTC.

The chain is built from TRBV9 and TRBJ2-7, with D perhaps TRBD2 (7 bases). The CDR3 loop spans 13 amino acids. CDR1 is SGDLS, CDR2 YYNGEE, per germline. Trimming pared 4 bases from V and 3 bases from J, leaving 11 bases between. The CDR3 coding sequence is TGTGCCAGCAGCCCAAGGGGGGGCTACGAGCAGTACTTC. Translating it yields CASSPRGGYEQYF.

The CDR3: CASSSIWSNTGELFF. The CDR3 DNA is TGTGCCAGCAGTTCTATTTGGTCGAACACCGGGGAGCTGTTTTTT. This sequence joins TRBV6-5 and TRBJ2-2; no definite D call. This CDR3 region has 15 residues. V lost 4 bases, J lost 0 bases, and 9 bases lay in between. Germline V CDR1 and CDR2: MNHEY, SVGAGI.

The chain couples TRBV7-6 to TRBJ2-5; D not certain. Deletions cut 2 bases from V and 2 bases from J, with 9 bases between. The CDR3 runs to 14 residues. CDR1 and CDR2 (germline): SGHVS, FNYEAQ. CDR3 nucleotides: TGTGCCAGCAGCTTATCAGGAAATCAAGAGACCCAGTACTTC. It is translated as CASSLSGNQETQYF.

This CDR3 is CASSTGGTYGYTF. CDR3 bases: TGTGCCAGCAGTACAGGGGGCACCTATGGCTACACCTTC. The chain recombines TRBV6-5 with TRBJ1-2; 9 bases agree with TRBD1. Germline V gene sequence: CDR1 MNHEY, CDR2 SVGAGI. V shed 5 bases, J shed 4 bases, and the junction held 2 bases outside the gene matches. CDR3 length: 13 residues.

The chain uses TRBV5-1 and TRBJ2-5; 7 nucleotides align to TRBD2. The trim removed 5 bases at V and 1 base at J, leaving 5 bases unmatched. The CDR3 spans 14 residues. From germline, CDR1 is SGHRS and CDR2 YFSETQ. The CDR3 DNA follows: TGCGCCAGCAGTCTTCCGGGGGGCCAAGAGACCCAGTACTTC. Its translation is CASSLPGGQETQYF.

The genes are TRBV18 and TRBJ2-7; 8 bases agree with TRBD1. After removal of 4 bases from V and 5 bases from J, the junction contained 7 bases not matched to a gene. The CDR3 loop spans 14 amino acids. Germline V gene data show CDR1 as KGHSH and CDR2 as LQKENI. CDR3 nucleotides: TGTGCCAGCTCACATGGACAGGGAGGTAACGAGCAGTACTTC. This translates into CASSHGQGGNEQYF.